The clone carrying this TCR beta chain was observed a few times. The table came from immunoSEQ multiplex PCR; TCRdb's copy has only in-frame clones and leaves some out. Of more than 100,000 clones listed, about 91% are singletons. The sample belongs to a study of control samples from healthy donors and cancer patients. V shed 0 bases and J shed 7 bases, with 12 bases lying between them. Germline CDR1 GTSNPN, CDR2 SVGIG (reference sequence). This CDR3 has 13 amino acids. The chain joins TRBV30 to TRBJ1-2; D is undetermined. The clonotype originates from a man aged 35-49 years in good health. The specimen sequenced was blood. CDR3 protein: CAWSVRRNGGYTF. The CDR3 DNA sequence: TGTGCCTGGAGTGTACGCCGGAACGGTGGCTACACCTTC.